At least ten counts were recorded for the clone carrying this T cell receptor (beta chain). This sample was included in a study of T-cell memory formation after mild COVID-19. TCRdb analysed the 5' RACE reads with MiXCR anew, one entry per CDR3 protein. This repertoire shows over 350,000 distinct CDR3 sequences, about 15% found once; its top ten account for around a fifth. The CDR3 totals 14 residues. From germline, CDR1 is SGHTA and CDR2 FQGNSA. The V gene end was trimmed by 6 bases and the J gene end by 7 bases; junction bases not matched to a gene: 6. V usage is TRBV7-2 and J usage is TRBJ2-4; 10 positions agree with TRBD1. The sequencing sample was made of PBMCs or a T cell subset sorted from them (not recorded which). The origin of this receptor is a young man who had mild COVID-19 (a few samples of this study predate the infection). Cell type and time point are not known. The CDR3 sequence is CASSPTGGYNIQYF. Written as DNA, the CDR3 is TGTGCCAGCAGTCCGACAGGGGGCTACAACATTCAGTACTTC.